A single sample is the source of the 8 T cell receptor beta chains below, sequenced in a study of spatial heterogeneity in lung cancer. TCRdb re-derived calls from the 5' RACE reads in MiXCR, one entry per CDR3 protein. The sample has 65,000 to 85,000 distinct CDR3 sequences; roughly a fifth are singletons. The time point was: sample taken at primary tumor resection. Whole RNA obtained from tumor, nontumor lung or frozen PBMC underwent sequencing without sorting. Source: PBMCs, taken at surgery. The receptors were gathered from a male donor with early-stage non-small cell lung cancer.

This clonotype came up a few times. CDR3 in amino acids: CASSFQESSYNEQFF. The DNA of the CDR3 is TGTGCCAGCAGCTTCCAGGAGAGCTCCTACAATGAGCAGTTCTTC. The rearrangement joins TRBV6-1 to TRBJ2-1; D unresolved. This CDR3 is built from 15 residues. V lost 6 bases, J lost 0 bases, and 12 bases lay in between. CDR1 MNHNS and CDR2 SASEGT come from the germline V gene.

The J gene is TRBJ2-3, the V gene TRBV7-9, with 10 bases identical to TRBD2. The trim removed 5 bases at V and 2 bases at J, leaving 10 bases unmatched. CDR1 and CDR2 from the germline V gene are SEHNR and FQNEAQ (reference sequence). This CDR3 comprises 17 residues. The CDR3 sequence is CASSLPLAGAYTDTQYF. CDR3 coding DNA: TGTGCCAGCAGCCTGCCTCTAGCGGGGGCCTACACAGATACGCAGTATTTT.

This clonotype was picked up one time. V is TRBV6-2 or TRBV6-3 and J is TRBJ2-3; 10 bases line up with TRBD2. The CDR3 runs to 16 residues. Trimming took 4 bases from V and 4 from J; bases not matched to a gene: 8. Germline CDR1 and CDR2: MNHEY and SVGEGT. The CDR3: CASSFLSGTSADTQYF. Here the CDR3 DNA reads TGTGCCAGCAGTTTTTTGTCCGGGACTAGCGCAGATACGCAGTATTTT.

This clonotype was detected many times. V gene TRBV7-2 combines with J gene TRBJ2-6; 7 nucleotides align to TRBD1. The CDR3 extends over 17 amino acids. V was clipped by 3 bases and J by 2 bases; unmatched bases: 7. In germline, CDR1 is SGHTA, CDR2 FQGNSA. The CDR3 sequence is CASSLGRGSAGANVLTF. In DNA form, the CDR3 reads TGTGCCAGCAGCTTGGGCAGGGGGAGCGCTGGGGCCAACGTCCTGACTTTC.

The V call is TRBV21-1, the J call TRBJ2-7; the D call in the table, TRBD1, was not verified against the DNA. TRBV21-1 is an annotated pseudogene. The CDR3 spans 14 residues. Here the CDR3 reads CANHPPLGAYEQYF. The CDR3 DNA sequence: TGTGCCAACCATCCCCCCCTGGGCGCCTACGAGCAGTACTTC.

This clonotype was found many times. The chain carries TRBV11-2 and TRBJ2-1; D remains unclear. V was shortened by 1 base and J by 2 bases, with 9 bases between the two germline ends. The CDR3 runs to 15 residues. The germline CDR1 and CDR2 sequences are SGHAT and FQNNGV. CDR3 residues: CASSLVRATYNEQFF. As DNA, the CDR3 is TGTGCCAGCAGCTTAGTTAGGGCAACCTACAATGAGCAGTTCTTC.

At least ten counts were recorded for this clonotype. The chain employs TRBV9 and TRBJ1-1; no reliable D call. Trimming took off 3 bases at V and 2 bases at J, with 5 bases between the two ends. CDR1 and CDR2 from the germline V gene are SGDLS and YYNGEE. The CDR3 covers 12 residues. The CDR3 reads CASSALNTEAFF. In DNA, the CDR3 is TGTGCCAGCAGCGCCTTAAACACTGAAGCTTTCTTT.

This clonotype came up a few times. The chain carries TRBV30 and TRBJ2-3, with TRBD2 as a possible D gene (7 bases). The CDR3 totals 14 residues. V lost 4 bases and J 4 bases, leaving 15 bases between the germline ends. Germline CDR1 is GTSNPN and CDR2 is SVGIG (reference sequence). CDR3 coding DNA: TGTGCCTGGAACGAGGGGGGGAGGGCAGATACGCAGTATTTT. Translated: CAWNEGGRADTQYF.